This entry describes one T cell receptor beta chain. A clone one base away is much larger, so this may be a read error. V lost 4 bases and J 5 bases, leaving 14 bases between the germline ends. CDR3 length equals 14 residues. Amplified TCR beta CDR3 regions were obtained using RNA transcripts as template. HTBI-primed RT-PCR formed the first round, and a multiplex PCR formed the second. TCRdb independently ran MiXCR on the multiplex PCR reads; one entry per CDR3 protein. This table holds about 1.2 million distinct CDR3 sequences, roughly two fifths found once. This entry belongs to a study of Graves' ophthalmopathy and Graves' hyperthyroidism. The authors enrolled newly diagnosed hyperthyroidism patients aged 18 to 65 with under 2 months' duration. It was on clinical symptoms, serum thyroxine, TRAb, thyroid ultrasound and orbital computed tomography that diagnosis relied.

What was sequenced was peripheral blood or thyroid tissue (not recorded which). The source is an adult man with Graves' hyperthyroidism. The chain joins TRBV12-3 or TRBV12-4 to TRBJ2-5, with a weak D call TRBD2 (6 bases). The CDR3 loop is CASSWGTAGETQYF. Written as DNA, the CDR3 is TGTGCCAGCAGTTGGGGGACCGCGGGGGAGACCCAGTACTTC.